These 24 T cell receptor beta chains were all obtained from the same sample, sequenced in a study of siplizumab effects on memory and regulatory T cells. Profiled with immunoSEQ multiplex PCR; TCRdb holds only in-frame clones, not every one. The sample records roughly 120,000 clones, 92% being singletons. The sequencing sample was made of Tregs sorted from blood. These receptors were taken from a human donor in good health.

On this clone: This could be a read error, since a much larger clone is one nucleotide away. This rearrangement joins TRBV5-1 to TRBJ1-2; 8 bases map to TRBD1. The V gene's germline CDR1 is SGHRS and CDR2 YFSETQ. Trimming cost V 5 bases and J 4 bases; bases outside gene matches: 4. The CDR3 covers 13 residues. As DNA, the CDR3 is TGCGCCAGCAGTTTCGGACAGGGCTATGGCTACACCTTC. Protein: CASSFGQGYGYTF.

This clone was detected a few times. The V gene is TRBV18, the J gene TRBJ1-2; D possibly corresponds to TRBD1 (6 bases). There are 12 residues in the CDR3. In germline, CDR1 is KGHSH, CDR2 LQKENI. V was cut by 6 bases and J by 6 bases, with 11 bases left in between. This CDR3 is CASSTEGDGYTF. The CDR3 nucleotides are TGTGCCAGCTCTACCGAGGGGGATGGCTACACCTTC.

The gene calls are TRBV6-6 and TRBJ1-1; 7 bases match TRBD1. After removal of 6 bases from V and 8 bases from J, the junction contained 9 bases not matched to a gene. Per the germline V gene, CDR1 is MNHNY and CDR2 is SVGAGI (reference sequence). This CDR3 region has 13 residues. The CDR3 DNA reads TGTGCCAGCAGAATAAACCCGGACAGGGAAGCTTTCTTT. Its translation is CASRINPDREAFF.

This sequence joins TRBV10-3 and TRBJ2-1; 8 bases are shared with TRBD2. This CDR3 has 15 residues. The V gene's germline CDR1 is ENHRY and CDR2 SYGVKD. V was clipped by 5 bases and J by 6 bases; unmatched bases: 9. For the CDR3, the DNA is TGTGCCATCAGTCCCGGGACTAGAGAAGTCAATGAGCAGTTCTTC. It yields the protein CAISPGTREVNEQFF.

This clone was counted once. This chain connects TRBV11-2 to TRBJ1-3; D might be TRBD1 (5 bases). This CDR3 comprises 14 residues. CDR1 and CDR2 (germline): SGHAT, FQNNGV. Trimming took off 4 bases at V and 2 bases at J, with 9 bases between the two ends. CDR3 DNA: TGTGCCAGCAGCTCTGGGGCGGCTGGAAACACCATATATTTT. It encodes CASSSGAAGNTIYF. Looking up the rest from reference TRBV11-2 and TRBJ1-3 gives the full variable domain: EAGVAQSPRYKIIEKRQSVAFWCNPISGHATLYWYQQILGQGPKLLIQFQNNGVVDDSQLPKDRFSAERLKGVDSTLKIQPAKLEDSAVYLCASSSGAAGNTIYFGEGSWLTVV.

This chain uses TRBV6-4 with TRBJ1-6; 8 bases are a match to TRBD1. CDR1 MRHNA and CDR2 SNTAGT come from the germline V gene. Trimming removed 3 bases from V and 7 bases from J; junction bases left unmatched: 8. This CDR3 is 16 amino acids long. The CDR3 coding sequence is TGTGCCAGCAGTGAATCAGGGGGCGCTGCCAATTCACCCCTCCACTTT. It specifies CASSESGGAANSPLHF.

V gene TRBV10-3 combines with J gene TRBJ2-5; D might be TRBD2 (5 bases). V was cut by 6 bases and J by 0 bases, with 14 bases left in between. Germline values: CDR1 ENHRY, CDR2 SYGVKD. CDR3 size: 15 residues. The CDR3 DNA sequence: TGTGCCATCAGAGGTGGGGAGAGGTACCAAGAGACCCAGTACTTC. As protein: CAIRGGERYQETQYF.

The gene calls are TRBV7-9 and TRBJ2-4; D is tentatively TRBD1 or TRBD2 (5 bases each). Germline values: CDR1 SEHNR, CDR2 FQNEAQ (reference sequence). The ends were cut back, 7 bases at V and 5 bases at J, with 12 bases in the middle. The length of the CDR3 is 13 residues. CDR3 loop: CASTPGRENIQYF. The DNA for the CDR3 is TGTGCCAGCACCCCGGGACGGGAAAACATTCAGTACTTC.

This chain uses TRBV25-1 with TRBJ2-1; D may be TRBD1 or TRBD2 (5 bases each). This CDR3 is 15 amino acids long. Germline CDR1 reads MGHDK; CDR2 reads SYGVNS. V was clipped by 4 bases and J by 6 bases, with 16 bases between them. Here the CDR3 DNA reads TGTGCCAGCAGTGGGGTAGCGCGAGGGGTCAATGAGCAGTTCTTC. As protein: CASSGVARGVNEQFF. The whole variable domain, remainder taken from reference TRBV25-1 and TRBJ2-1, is EADIYQTPRYLVIGTGKKITLECSQTMGHDKMYWYQQDPGMELHLIHYSYGVNSTEKGDLSSESTVSRIRTEHFPLTLESARPSHTSQYLCASSGVARGVNEQFFGPGTRLTVL.

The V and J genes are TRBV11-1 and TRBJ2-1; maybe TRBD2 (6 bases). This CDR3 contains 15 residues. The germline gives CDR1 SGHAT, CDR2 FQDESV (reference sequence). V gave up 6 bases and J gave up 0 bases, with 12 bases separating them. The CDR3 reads CASRQDGSSYNEQFF. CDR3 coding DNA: TGTGCCAGCAGACAGGACGGGAGCTCCTACAATGAGCAGTTCTTC.

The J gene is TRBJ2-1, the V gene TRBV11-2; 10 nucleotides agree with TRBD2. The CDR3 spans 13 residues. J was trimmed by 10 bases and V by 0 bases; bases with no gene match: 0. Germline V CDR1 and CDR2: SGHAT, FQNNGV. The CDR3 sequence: CASSLEAGGEQFF. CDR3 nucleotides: TGTGCCAGCAGCTTAGAAGCGGGGGGGGAGCAGTTCTTC.

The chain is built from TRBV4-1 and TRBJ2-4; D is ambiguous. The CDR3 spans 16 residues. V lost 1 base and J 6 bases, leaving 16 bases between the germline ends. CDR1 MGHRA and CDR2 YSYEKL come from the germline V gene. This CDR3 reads CASSQGGGPAGNIQYF. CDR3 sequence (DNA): TGCGCCAGCAGCCAAGGTGGCGGCCCCGCTGGAAACATTCAGTACTTC.

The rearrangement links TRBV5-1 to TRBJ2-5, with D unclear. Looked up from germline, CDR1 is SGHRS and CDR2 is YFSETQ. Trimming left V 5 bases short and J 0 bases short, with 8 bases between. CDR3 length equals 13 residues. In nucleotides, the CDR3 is TGCGCCAGCAGGGGTAGCAACCAAGAGACCCAGTACTTC. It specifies CASRGSNQETQYF.

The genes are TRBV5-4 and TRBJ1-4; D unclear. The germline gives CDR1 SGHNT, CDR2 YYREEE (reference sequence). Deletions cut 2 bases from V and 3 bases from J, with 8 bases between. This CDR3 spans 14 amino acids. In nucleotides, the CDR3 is TGTGCCAGCAGCTTTTCGAGACCTAATGAAAAACTGTTTTTT. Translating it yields CASSFSRPNEKLFF.

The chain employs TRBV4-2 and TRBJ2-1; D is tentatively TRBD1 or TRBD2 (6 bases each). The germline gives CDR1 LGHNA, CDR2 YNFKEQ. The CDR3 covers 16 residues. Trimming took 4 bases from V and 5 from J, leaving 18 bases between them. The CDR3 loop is CASSLINPGGHNEQFF. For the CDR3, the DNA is TGTGCCAGCAGCCTTATCAACCCCGGGGGCCACAATGAGCAGTTCTTC.

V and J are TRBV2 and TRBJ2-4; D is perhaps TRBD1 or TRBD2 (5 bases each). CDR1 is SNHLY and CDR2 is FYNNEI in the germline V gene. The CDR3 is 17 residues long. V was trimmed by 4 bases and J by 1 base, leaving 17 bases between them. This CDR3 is CASSGRLGRVAKNIQYF. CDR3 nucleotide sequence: TGTGCCAGCAGTGGGAGGTTGGGGCGCGTCGCCAAAAACATTCAGTACTTC.

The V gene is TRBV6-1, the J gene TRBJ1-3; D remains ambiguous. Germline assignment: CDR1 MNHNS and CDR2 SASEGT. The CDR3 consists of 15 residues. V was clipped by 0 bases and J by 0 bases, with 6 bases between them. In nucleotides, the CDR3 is TGTGCCAGCAGTGAAGCCCTTAGCTCTGGAAACACCATATATTTT. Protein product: CASSEALSSGNTIYF.

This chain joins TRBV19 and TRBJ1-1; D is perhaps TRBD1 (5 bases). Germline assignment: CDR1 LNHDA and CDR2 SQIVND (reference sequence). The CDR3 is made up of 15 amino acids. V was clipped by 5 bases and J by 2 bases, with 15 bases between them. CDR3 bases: TGTGCCAGTAGTCCTCGAGGACAAGGAAACACTGAAGCTTTCTTT. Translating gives CASSPRGQGNTEAFF.

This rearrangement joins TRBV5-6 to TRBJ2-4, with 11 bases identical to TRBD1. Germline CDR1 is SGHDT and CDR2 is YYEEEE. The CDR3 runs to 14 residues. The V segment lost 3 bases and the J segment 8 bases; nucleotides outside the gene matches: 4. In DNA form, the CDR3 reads TGTGCCAGCAGCTCGTCGGGACAGGGGGACATTCAGTACTTC. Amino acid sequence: CASSSSGQGDIQYF.

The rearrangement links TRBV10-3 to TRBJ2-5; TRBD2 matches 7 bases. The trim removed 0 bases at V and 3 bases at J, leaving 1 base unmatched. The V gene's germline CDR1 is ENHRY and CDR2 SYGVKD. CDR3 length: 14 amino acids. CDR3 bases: TGTGCCATCAGTGAGTCGAGCGGGGAAGAGACCCAGTACTTC. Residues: CAISESSGEETQYF.

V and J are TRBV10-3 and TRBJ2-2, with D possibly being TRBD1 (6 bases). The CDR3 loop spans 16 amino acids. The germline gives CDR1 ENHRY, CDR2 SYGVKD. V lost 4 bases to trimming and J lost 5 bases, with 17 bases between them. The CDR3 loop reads CAISATSGTKTGELFF. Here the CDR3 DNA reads TGTGCCATCAGTGCGACCTCCGGGACAAAGACCGGGGAGCTGTTTTTT.

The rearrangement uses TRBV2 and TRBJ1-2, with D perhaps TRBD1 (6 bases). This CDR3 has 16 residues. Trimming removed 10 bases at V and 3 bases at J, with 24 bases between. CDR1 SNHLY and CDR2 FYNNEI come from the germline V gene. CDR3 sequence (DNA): TGTGCCACCGCCCGACGGACAGCATCCCGGGACTATGGCTACACCTTC. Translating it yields CATARRTASRDYGYTF. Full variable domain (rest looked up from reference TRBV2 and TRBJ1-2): EPEVTQTPSHQVTQMGQEVILRCVPISNHLYFYWYRQILGQKVEFLVSFYNNEISEKSEIFDDQFSVERPDGSNFTLKIRSTKLEDSAMYFCATARRTASRDYGYTFGSGTRLTVV.

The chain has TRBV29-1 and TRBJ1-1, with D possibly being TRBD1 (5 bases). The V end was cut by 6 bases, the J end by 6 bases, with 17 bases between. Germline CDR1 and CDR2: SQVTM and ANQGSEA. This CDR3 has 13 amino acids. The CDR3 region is CSVVHSGSAEAFF. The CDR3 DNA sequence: TGCAGCGTGGTACATTCAGGGAGCGCTGAAGCTTTCTTT.

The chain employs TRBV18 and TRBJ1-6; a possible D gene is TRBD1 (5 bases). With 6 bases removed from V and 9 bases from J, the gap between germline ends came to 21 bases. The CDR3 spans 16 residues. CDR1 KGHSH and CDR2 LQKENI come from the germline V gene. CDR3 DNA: TGTGCCAGCTCGAATCACCGTGGGGCGAAGGTTTCACCCCTCCACTTT. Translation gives CASSNHRGAKVSPLHF.